This T cell receptor (beta chain) comes out of a study of T cell responses to AZD1222 COVID-19 vaccine. The repertoire was sequenced with immunoSEQ multiplex PCR; TCRdb's copy has only in-frame clones and lacks some. The repertoire includes 35,000 to 55,000 clones, 75% to 85% of them detected once, and 40% to 65% sits in the top ten. With 5 bases removed from V and 6 bases from J, the gap between germline ends came to 13 bases. The CDR3 is 13 residues long. CDR1 is SEHNR and CDR2 is FQNEAQ in the germline V gene (reference sequence). Material: peripheral blood, obtained on day 0 of AZD1222 vaccination. The receptor's source is an adult in good health. The V and J genes are TRBV7-9 and TRBJ1-2; possible D gene TRBD1, 6 bases. The CDR3 DNA follows: TGTGCCAGCAGCGCACAGGGCTGGGATGGCTACACCTTC. Its translation is CASSAQGWDGYTF. The full variable domain, completed using reference TRBV7-9 and TRBJ1-2, is DTGVSQNPRHKITKRGQNVTFRCDPISEHNRLYWYRQTLGQGPEFLTYFQNEAQLEKSRLLSDRFSAERPKGSFSTLEIQRTEQGDSAMYLCASSAQGWDGYTFGSGTRLTVV.